This T cell receptor beta chain originates from a study of OX40 agonist ivuxolimab in advanced cancers. Study observations and caveats: CD8+ T cells (on average) carried more expanded clones than CD4+ T cells. Low normalized T-cell clonal expansion was additionally recorded for some nonresponders.

Samples were taken at baseline and on day 1 of cycles 4 and 7. The data were produced by immunoSEQ multiplex PCR, yet TCRdb's version contains in-frame clones alone and is incomplete. The sample has some 50,000 clones; roughly nine tenths are singletons. Concerning this clone itself: Its antigen is unidentified.

The CDR3 is 12 residues long. Germline-derived CDR1 and CDR2 are SGHDT and YYEEEE. Trimming cost V 4 bases and J 3 bases, with 5 bases left between them. The chain employs TRBV5-6 and TRBJ2-1; D gene unclear. This TCR was recovered from an adult with an advanced solid tumor such as melanoma, head and neck, liver or kidney cancer. The material sequenced was CD4+ or CD8+ T cells sorted from blood, taken in a trial of the OX40 agonist ivuxolimab. This CDR3 reads CASSQFYNEQFF. The CDR3 DNA reads as TGTGCCAGCAGCCAATTCTACAATGAGCAGTTCTTC.